This T cell receptor (beta chain) was captured in a study of T cells in Graves' hyperthyroidism and ophthalmopathy. Whole-study context: Peripheral blood samples were taken at initial diagnosis, prior to any treatment.

This clonotype showed up many times. The antigen remains undetermined. Germline loops: CDR1 SNHLY, CDR2 FYNNEI. CDR3 length: 15 amino acids. Trimming cost V 5 bases and J 4 bases, with 15 bases left between them. TCR beta CDR3 regions were amplified from RNA. When the TCR CDR3 underwent first-round RT-PCR, the HTBI primer set was used. TCRdb recomputed calls from the multiplex PCR reads with MiXCR, one row per CDR3 protein. Seen here are 400,000 to 500,000 distinct CDR3 sequences, roughly an eighth observed once, and the top ten hold 4% to 6.5%. Researchers barred patients who had uncontrolled infection, other autoimmune disease, pregnancy or lactation. Whole-study findings and limits: In validation, the model predicted ophthalmopathy. These predictions came a median about 6.5 months before onset. Most clonotypes that expanded in the thyroid above 0.001 also showed up in blood.

This receptor was taken from a woman under 30 with Graves' hyperthyroidism. Sequencing was performed on blood. The chain carries TRBV2 and TRBJ1-3; maybe TRBD1 (6 bases). Written as DNA, the CDR3 is TGTGCCAGCAGTTCCCGCGGGACACTAGGAAACACCATATATTTT. It is translated as CASSSRGTLGNTIYF.